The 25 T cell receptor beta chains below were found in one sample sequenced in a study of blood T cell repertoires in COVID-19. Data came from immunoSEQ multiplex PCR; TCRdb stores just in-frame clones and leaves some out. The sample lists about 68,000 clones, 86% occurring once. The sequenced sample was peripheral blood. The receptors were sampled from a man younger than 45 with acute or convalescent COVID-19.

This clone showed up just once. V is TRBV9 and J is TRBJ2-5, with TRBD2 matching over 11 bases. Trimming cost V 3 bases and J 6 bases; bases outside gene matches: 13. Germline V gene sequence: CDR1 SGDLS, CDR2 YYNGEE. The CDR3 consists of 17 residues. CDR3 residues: CASSESLPGTSGKTQYF. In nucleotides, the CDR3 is TGTGCCAGCAGCGAGAGCCTTCCCGGGACTAGCGGAAAGACCCAGTACTTC.

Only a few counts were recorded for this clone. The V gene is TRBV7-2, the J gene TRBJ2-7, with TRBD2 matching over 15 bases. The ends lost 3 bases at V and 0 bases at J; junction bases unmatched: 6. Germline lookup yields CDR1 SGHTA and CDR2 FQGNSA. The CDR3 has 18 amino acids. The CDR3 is CASSFRPGLAGGSYEQYF. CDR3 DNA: TGTGCCAGCAGCTTCCGACCGGGACTAGCGGGAGGCTCCTACGAGCAGTACTTC.

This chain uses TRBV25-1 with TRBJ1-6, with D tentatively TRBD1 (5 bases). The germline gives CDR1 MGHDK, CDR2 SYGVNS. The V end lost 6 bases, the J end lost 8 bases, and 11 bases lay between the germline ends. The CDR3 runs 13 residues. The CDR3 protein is CASRVGEYSPLHF. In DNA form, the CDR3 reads TGTGCCAGCAGGGTAGGGGAATATTCACCCCTCCACTTT.

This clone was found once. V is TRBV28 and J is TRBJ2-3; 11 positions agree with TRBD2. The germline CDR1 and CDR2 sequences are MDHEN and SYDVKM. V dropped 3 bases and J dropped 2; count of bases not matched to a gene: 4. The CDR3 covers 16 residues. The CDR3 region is CASSLRLAGFTDTQYF. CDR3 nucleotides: TGTGCCAGCAGTTTGAGACTAGCGGGATTCACAGATACGCAGTATTTT.

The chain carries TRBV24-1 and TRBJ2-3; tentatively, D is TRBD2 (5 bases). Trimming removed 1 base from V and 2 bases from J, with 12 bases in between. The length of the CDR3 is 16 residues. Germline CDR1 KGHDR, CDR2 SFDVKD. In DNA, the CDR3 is TGTGCCACCAGTGATTTTAGAGGGATCTACACAGATACGCAGTATTTT. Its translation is CATSDFRGIYTDTQYF.

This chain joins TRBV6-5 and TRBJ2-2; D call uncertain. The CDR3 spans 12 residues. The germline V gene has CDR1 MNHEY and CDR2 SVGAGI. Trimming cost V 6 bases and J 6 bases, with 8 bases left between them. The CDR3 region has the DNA TGTGCCAGCAGACTCGTTCCCGGGGAGCTGTTTTTT. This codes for CASRLVPGELFF.

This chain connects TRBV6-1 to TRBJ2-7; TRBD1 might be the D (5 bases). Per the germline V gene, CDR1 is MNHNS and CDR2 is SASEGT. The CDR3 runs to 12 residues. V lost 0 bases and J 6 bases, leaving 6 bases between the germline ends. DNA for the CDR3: TGTGCCAGCAGTGAAGCCAGGGCCGAGCAGTACTTC. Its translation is CASSEARAEQYF.

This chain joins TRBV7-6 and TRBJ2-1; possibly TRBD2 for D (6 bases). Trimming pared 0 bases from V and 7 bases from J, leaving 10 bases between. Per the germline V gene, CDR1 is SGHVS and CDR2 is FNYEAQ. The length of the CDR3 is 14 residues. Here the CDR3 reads CASSLAGGRNEQFF. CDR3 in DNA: TGTGCCAGCAGCTTAGCGGGAGGTCGGAATGAGCAGTTCTTC.

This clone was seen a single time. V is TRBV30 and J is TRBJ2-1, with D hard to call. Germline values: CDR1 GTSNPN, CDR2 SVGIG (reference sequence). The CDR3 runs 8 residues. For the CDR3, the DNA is TGTGCTTCGAATGAGCAGTTCTTC. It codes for CASNEQFF.

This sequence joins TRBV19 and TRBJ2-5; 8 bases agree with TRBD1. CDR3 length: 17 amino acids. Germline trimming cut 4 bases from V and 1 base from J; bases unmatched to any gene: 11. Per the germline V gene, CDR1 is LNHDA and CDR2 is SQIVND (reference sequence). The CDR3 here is CASSSHPPGGLQETQYF. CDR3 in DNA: TGTGCCAGTAGTAGCCACCCCCCAGGGGGCCTCCAAGAGACCCAGTACTTC. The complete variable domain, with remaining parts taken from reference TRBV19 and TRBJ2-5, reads DGGITQSPKYLFRKEGQNVTLSCEQNLNHDAMYWYRQDPGQGLRLIYYSQIVNDFQKGDIAEGYSVSREKKESFPLTVTSAQKNPTAFYLCASSSHPPGGLQETQYFGPGTRLLVL.

The CDR3 DNA reads as TGTGCCAGCAGTGAAGAGACAGGGAACACCGGGGAGCTGTTTTTT. Encoded protein: CASSEETGNTGELFF. The chain uses TRBV6-1 and TRBJ2-2; D is possibly TRBD1 (6 bases). Germline CDR1 reads MNHNS; CDR2 reads SASEGT. Trimming removed 1 base from V and 1 base from J, with 7 bases in between. The CDR3 length is 15 residues.

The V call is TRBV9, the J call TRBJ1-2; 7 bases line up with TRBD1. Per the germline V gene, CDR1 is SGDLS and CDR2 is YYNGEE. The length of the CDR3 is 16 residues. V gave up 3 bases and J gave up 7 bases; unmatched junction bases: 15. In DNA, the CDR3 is TGTGCCAGCAGCGCCGGGACCGACAGGGCTTCGTCTGGCTACACCTTC. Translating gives CASSAGTDRASSGYTF. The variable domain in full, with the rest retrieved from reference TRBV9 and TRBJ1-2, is DSGVTQTPKHLITATGQRVTLRCSPRSGDLSVYWYQQSLDQGLQFLIQYYNGEERAKGNILERFSAQQFPDLHSELNLSSLELGDSALYFCASSAGTDRASSGYTFGSGTRLTVV.

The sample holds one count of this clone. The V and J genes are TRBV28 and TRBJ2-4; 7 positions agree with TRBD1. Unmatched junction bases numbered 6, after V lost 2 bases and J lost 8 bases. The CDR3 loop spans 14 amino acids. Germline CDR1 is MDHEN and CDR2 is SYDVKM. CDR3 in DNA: TGTGCCAGCAGTTTAAGAGGGGGCGATCACATTCAGTACTTC. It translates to CASSLRGGDHIQYF.

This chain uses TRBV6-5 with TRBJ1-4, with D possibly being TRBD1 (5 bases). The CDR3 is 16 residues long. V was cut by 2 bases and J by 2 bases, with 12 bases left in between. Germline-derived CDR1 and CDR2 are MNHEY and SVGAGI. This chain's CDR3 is CASSYNPPGTNEKLFF. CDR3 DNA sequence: TGTGCCAGCAGTTACAACCCACCAGGGACTAATGAAAAACTGTTTTTT.

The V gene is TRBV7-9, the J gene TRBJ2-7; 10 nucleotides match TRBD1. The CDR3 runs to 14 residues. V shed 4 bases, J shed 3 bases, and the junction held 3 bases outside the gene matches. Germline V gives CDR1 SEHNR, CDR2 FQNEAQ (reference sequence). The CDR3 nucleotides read TGTGCCAGCAGCTACCGGGACAGGGGCTACGAGCAGTACTTC. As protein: CASSYRDRGYEQYF. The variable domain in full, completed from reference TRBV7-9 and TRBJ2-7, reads DTGVSQNPRHKITKRGQNVTFRCDPISEHNRLYWYRQTLGQGPEFLTYFQNEAQLEKSRLLSDRFSAERPKGSFSTLEIQRTEQGDSAMYLCASSYRDRGYEQYFGPGTRLTVT.

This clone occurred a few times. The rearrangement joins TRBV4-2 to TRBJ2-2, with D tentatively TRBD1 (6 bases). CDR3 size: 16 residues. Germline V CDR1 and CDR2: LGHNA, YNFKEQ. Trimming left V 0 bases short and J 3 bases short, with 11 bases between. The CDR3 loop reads CASSQEGTGYTGELFF. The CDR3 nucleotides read TGTGCCAGCAGCCAAGAGGGCACAGGGTACACCGGGGAGCTGTTTTTT.

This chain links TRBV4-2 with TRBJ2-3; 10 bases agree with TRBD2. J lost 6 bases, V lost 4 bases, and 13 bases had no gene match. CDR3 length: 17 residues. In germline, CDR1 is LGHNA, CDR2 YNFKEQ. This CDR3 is CASSPRAGGPLSDTQYF. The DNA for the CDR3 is TGTGCCAGCAGCCCGCGAGCGGGAGGGCCGTTATCGGATACGCAGTATTTT.

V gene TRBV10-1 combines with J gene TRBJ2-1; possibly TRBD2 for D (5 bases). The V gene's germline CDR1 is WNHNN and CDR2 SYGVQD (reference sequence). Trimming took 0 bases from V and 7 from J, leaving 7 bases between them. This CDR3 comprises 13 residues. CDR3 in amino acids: CASSESIANEQFF. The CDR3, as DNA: TGCGCCAGCAGTGAGTCGATAGCGAATGAGCAGTTCTTC.

In DNA form, the CDR3 reads TGCGCCAGCAGCCAAGAGGGCAGCAGAACTGAAGCTTTCTTT. Its protein is CASSQEGSRTEAFF. V and J are TRBV4-1 and TRBJ1-1; the D is unclear. V lost 0 bases to trimming and J lost 5 bases, with 10 bases between them. The CDR3 is made up of 14 amino acids. Germline CDR1 and CDR2: MGHRA and YSYEKL.

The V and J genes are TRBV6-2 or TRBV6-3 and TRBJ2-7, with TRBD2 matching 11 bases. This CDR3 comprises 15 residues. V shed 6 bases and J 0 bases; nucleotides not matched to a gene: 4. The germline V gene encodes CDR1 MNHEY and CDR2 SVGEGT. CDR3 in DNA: TGTGCCAGCAGCAAGGGACTAGCGGCCTCCTACGAGCAGTACTTC. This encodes CASSKGLAASYEQYF.

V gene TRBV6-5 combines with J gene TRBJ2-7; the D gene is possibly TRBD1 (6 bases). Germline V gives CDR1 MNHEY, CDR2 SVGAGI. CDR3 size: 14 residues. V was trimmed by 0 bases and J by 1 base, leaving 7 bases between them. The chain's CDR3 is CASSYSGQSYEQYF. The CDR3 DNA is TGTGCCAGCAGTTACTCAGGACAGTCCTACGAGCAGTACTTC.

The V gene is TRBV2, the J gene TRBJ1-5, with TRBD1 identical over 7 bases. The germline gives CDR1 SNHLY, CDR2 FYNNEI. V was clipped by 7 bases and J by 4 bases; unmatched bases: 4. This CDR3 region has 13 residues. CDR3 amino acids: CASKGQENQPQHF. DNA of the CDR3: TGTGCCAGCAAAGGACAGGAGAATCAGCCCCAGCATTTT.

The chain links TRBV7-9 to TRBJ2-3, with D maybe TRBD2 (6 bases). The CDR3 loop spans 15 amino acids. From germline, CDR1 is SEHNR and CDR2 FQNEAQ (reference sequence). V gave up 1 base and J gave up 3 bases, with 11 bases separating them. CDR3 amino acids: CASSLGLGSTDTQYF. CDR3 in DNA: TGTGCCAGCAGCTTAGGACTAGGTTCGACAGATACGCAGTATTTT.

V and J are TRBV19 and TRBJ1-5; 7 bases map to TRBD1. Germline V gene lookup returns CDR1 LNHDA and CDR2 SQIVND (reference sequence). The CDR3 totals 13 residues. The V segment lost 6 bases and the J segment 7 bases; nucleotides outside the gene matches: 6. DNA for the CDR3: TGTGCCAGTAGGTCGGGACAGCCCCAGCCCCAGCATTTT. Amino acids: CASRSGQPQPQHF.

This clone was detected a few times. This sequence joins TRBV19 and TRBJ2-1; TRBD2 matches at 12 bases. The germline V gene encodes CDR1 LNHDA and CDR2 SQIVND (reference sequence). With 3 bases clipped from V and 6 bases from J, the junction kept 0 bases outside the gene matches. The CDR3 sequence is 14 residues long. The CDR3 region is CASSMGLAGNEQFF. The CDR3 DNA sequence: TGTGCCAGTAGTATGGGACTAGCGGGCAATGAGCAGTTCTTC.